The 14 T cell receptor beta chains in this list originate from one sample, sequenced in a study of cytomegalovirus exposure and HLA in healthy donors. Clones were sequenced by immunoSEQ multiplex PCR, and TCRdb holds only the in-frame ones, with some missing. The table records over 250,000 clones, about 86% of them present only once. Sequencing input: PBMCs. These receptors were collected from a young woman in good health and CMV-seronegative.

This clone has a handful of counts. The chain joins TRBV6-1 to TRBJ1-5; the D is unclear. The CDR3 loop spans 16 amino acids. Germline values: CDR1 MNHNS, CDR2 SASEGT. The ends were cut back, 2 bases at V and 0 bases at J, with 11 bases in the middle. This CDR3 is CASSENRGSSNQPQHF. Written as DNA, the CDR3 is TGTGCCAGCAGTGAAAACCGGGGAAGTAGCAATCAGCCCCAGCATTTT.

About this clone: It is unclear where the CDR3 begins or ends on the DNA, so no DNA is shown, and the CDR3 is as TCRdb lists it. The chain combines TRBV6-6 with TRBJ2-3; the D call TRBD1 from the table was never checked on the DNA. The germline gives CDR1 MNHNY, CDR2 SVGAGI (reference sequence). The CDR3 comprises 14 residues, both ends counted. CDR3 sequence reads: CASILAGSSDTQYF.

This clone has just one count. V gene TRBV15 combines with J gene TRBJ1-2, with a possible D match to TRBD1 (6 bases). The CDR3 spans 15 residues. Germline assignment: CDR1 LNHNV and CDR2 YYDKDF (reference sequence). V dropped 3 bases and J dropped 9 bases, with 20 bases sitting between them. The CDR3: CATSSLRGGLIRYTF. The CDR3 DNA reads as TGTGCCACCAGCAGTCTTAGGGGGGGACTTATTCGCTACACCTTC.

The genes are TRBV5-1 and TRBJ1-1, with 9 bases identical to TRBD1. The CDR3 consists of 15 residues. V gave up 3 bases and J gave up 0 bases; unmatched junction bases: 3. In germline, CDR1 is SGHRS, CDR2 YFSETQ. Here the CDR3 reads CASSWDRAMNTEAFF. The CDR3 DNA sequence: TGCGCCAGCAGCTGGGACAGGGCAATGAACACTGAAGCTTTCTTT. The whole variable domain, remainder taken from reference TRBV5-1 and TRBJ1-1, is KAGVTQTPRYLIKTRGQQVTLSCSPISGHRSVSWYQQTPGQGLQFLFEYFSETQRNKGNFPGRFSGRQFSNSRSEMNVSTLELGDSALYLCASSWDRAMNTEAFFGQGTRLTVV.

Turning to this clone: Other DNA sequences in the same sample also yield this CDR3. The CDR3 loop is CASSQDLAGSYEQYF. CDR3 nucleotide sequence: TGCGCCAGCAGCCAAGATCTGGCTGGCTCCTACGAGCAGTACTTC. The chain employs TRBV4-3 and TRBJ2-7, with no clear D. Per germline, CDR1 LGHNA and CDR2 YSLEER. The CDR3 runs 15 residues. V lost 0 bases and J lost 0, with 9 bases in between.

This clone was observed a single time. This chain links TRBV30 with TRBJ2-7; D perhaps matches TRBD2 (6 bases). Trimming took off 4 bases at V and 0 bases at J, with 13 bases between the two ends. The CDR3 covers 14 residues. In germline, CDR1 is GTSNPN, CDR2 SVGIG (reference sequence). CDR3 bases: TGTGCCTGGACCTTGCTTAGCGGCTCCTACGAGCAGTACTTC. Residues: CAWTLLSGSYEQYF.

The rearrangement uses TRBV9 and TRBJ1-1; 9 bases are a match to TRBD1. Germline trimming cut 1 base from V and 6 bases from J; bases unmatched to any gene: 16. CDR3 length: 18 residues. The germline V gene has CDR1 SGDLS and CDR2 YYNGEE. For the CDR3, the DNA is TGTGCCAGCAGCGTATCACTGGGGACCGGGACAGGGAATGCTGAAGCTTTCTTT. The encoded protein is CASSVSLGTGTGNAEAFF.

The genes are TRBV7-9 and TRBJ2-7; the match to TRBD1 covers 10 bases. J gave up 2 bases and V 5 bases, and 9 bases lay outside the gene matches. The germline V gene has CDR1 SEHNR and CDR2 FQNEAQ (reference sequence). This CDR3 is 16 amino acids long. This chain's CDR3 is CASSGRRDRGTYEQYF. The DNA of the CDR3 is TGTGCCAGCAGCGGACGCCGGGACAGGGGAACCTACGAGCAGTACTTC.

The chain carries TRBV29-1 and TRBJ2-2, with TRBD1 matching 9 bases. CDR1 SQVTM and CDR2 ANQGSEA come from the germline V gene. V lost 4 bases and J lost 4; bases outside the gene matches: 7. CDR3 length: 15 amino acids. The CDR3 DNA reads as TGCAGCGTTGTGACCGGGACAGGGATCACCGGGGAGCTGTTTTTT. It translates to CSVVTGTGITGELFF.

This clone was observed a handful of times. The V gene is TRBV30, the J gene TRBJ1-5; possible D gene TRBD1, 6 bases. This CDR3 has 12 residues. Germline loops: CDR1 GTSNPN, CDR2 SVGIG (reference sequence). Trimming took 7 bases from V and 7 from J, leaving 14 bases between them. The CDR3 spells CASSGGEQPQHF. CDR3 in DNA: TGTGCCTCCAGTGGGGGCGAGCAGCCCCAGCATTTT. The variable domain in full, completed from reference TRBV30 and TRBJ1-5, reads SQTIHQWPATLVQPVGSPLSLECTVEGTSNPNLYWYRQAAGRGLQLLFYSVGIGQISSEVPQNLSASRPQDRQFILSSKKLLLSDSGFYLCASSGGEQPQHFGDGTRLSIL.

The J gene is TRBJ2-1, the V gene TRBV6-1; maybe TRBD1 (6 bases). CDR1 MNHNS and CDR2 SASEGT come from the germline V gene. The length of the CDR3 is 14 residues. The ends were cut back, 3 bases at V and 8 bases at J, with 14 bases in the middle. The CDR3 loop is CASSDSGETHEQFF. CDR3 sequence (DNA): TGTGCCAGCAGTGACTCAGGGGAGACTCATGAGCAGTTCTTC.

The chain is built from TRBV29-1 and TRBJ1-5; possibly TRBD1 for D (6 bases). Germline assignment: CDR1 SQVTM and CDR2 ANQGSEA. V was cut by 4 bases and J by 6 bases, with 16 bases left in between. This CDR3 has 14 residues. The CDR3 DNA reads as TGCAGCGTTGGGGCGGGGGCTGTTGGTCAGCCCCAGCATTTT. Encoded protein: CSVGAGAVGQPQHF.

The chain couples TRBV11-3 to TRBJ2-5; 12 bases agree with TRBD2. With 4 bases clipped from V and 1 base from J, the junction kept 1 base outside the gene matches. CDR3 length: 15 residues. Germline V gene lookup returns CDR1 SGHNT and CDR2 YENEEA. CDR3 DNA sequence: TGTGCCAGCAGCTCGGGACTAGCGGGCCAAGAGACCCAGTACTTC. As protein: CASSSGLAGQETQYF.

J is TRBJ2-7 and V is TRBV7-9, with TRBD2 matching over 12 bases. This CDR3 comprises 15 residues. V shed 5 bases, J shed 4 bases, and the junction held 6 bases outside the gene matches. Germline V gene sequence: CDR1 SEHNR, CDR2 FQNEAQ (reference sequence). DNA for the CDR3: TGTGCCAGCAGCCCCCGACTAGCGGGAGAATACGAGCAGTACTTC. Translation gives CASSPRLAGEYEQYF.